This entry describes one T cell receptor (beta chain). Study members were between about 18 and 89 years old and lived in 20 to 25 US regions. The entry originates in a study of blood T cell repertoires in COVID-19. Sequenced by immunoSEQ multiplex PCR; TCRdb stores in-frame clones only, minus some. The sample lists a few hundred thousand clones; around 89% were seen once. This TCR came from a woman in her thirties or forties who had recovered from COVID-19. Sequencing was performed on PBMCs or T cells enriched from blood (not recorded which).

The CDR3 loop is CASSYRADGYTF. CDR3 sequence (DNA): TGTGCCAGCAGCTACCGAGCGGATGGCTACACCTTC. The chain recombines TRBV7-9 with TRBJ1-2; D remains unclear. Between the trimmed V and J ends, which lost 4 bases and 6 bases, there was a span of 9 bases. The germline V gene has CDR1 SEHNR and CDR2 FQNEAQ (reference sequence). The CDR3 has 12 residues.